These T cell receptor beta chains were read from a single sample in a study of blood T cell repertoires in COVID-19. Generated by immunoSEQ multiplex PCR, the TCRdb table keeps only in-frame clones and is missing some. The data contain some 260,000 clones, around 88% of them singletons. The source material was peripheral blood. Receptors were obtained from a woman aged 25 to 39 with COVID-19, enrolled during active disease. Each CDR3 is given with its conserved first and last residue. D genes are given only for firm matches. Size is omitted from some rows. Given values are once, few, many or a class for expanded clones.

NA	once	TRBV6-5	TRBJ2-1	TGTGCCAGCAGTTACTCCCTGGGGGGTGAGCAGTTCTTC	CASSYSLGGEQFF
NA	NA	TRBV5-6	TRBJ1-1	TGTGCCAGCAGCAGACTTATCGACAGTACCATGAACACTGAAGCTTTCTTT	CASSRLIDSTMNTEAFF
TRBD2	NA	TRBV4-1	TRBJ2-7	TGCGCCAGCAGCCAAGGGCGGGGGGCCTACGAGCAGTACTTC	CASSQGRGAYEQYF
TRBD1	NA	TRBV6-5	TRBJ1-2	TGTGCCAGCAGAGGCCGACAGGGTGGCTACACCTTC	CASRGRQGGYTF
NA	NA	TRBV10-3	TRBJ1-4	TGTGCCATCAGTGAGTCGTCGGTTTCTGAAAAACTGTTTTTT	CAISESSVSEKLFF
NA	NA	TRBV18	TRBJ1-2	TGTGCCAGCTCACCTACGGACAGCCCCGTTAACTATGGCTACACCTTC	CASSPTDSPVNYGYTF
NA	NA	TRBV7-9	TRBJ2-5	TGTGCCAACCCAGGGGTAGGGGAGACCCAGTACTTC	CANPGVGETQYF
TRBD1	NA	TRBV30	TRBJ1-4	TGTGCCTGGAAGGTCAGGGGGGCGGGCGCTAATGAAAAACTGTTTTTT	CAWKVRGAGANEKLFF
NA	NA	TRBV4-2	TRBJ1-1	TGTGCCAGCAGCCAAAGAGGGGGTAGGACTGAAGCTTTCTTT	CASSQRGGRTEAFF
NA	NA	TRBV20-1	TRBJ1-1	TGCAGTGCTAGTGGGGAGGGCATGAACACTGAAGCTTTCTTT	CSASGEGMNTEAFF
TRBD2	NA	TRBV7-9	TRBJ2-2	TGTGCCACCCGCCCAGGACTAGCGGGGGCCGTGACCGGGGAGCTGTTTTTT	CATRPGLAGAVTGELFF
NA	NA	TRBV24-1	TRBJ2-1	TGTGCCACCTGCCTAAGCGGTGAGCAGTTCTTC	CATCLSGEQFF
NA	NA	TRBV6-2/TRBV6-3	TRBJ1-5	TGTGCCAGCAGCCCCGAAGGGGAGGGCTATCAGCCCCAGCATTTT	CASSPEGEGYQPQHF
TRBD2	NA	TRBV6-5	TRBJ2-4	TGTGCCAGCAGTTCCCCCCGGGGAGGGAAAAACATTCAGTACTTC	CASSSPRGGKNIQYF
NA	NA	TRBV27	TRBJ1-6	TGTGCCAGCACCATAGCTGGTTCACCCCTCCACTTT	CASTIAGSPLHF
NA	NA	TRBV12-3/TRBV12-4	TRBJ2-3	TGTGCCAGCAGTTTGGGCCGCACAGATACGCAGTATTTT	CASSLGRTDTQYF
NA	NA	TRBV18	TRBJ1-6	TGTGCCAGCTCACCCTCGACAGGATCAAATTCACCCCTCCACTTT	CASSPSTGSNSPLHF
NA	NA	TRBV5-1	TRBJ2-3	TGCGCCAGCAGCTTGGCCCCTAACGAGGGGGCAGATACGCAGTATTTT	CASSLAPNEGADTQYF
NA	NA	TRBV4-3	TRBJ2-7	TGCGCCAGCAGCCAGAGGCTAGAGGCCTCCTACGAGCAGTACTTC	CASSQRLEASYEQYF
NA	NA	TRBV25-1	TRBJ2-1	TGTGCCAGCACCCCCCCCGGAGGGGTCAATGAGCAGTTCTTC	CASTPPGGVNEQFF
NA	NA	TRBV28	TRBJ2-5	TGTGCCAGCAGTTTTTCGAGACCGACGGGGACCCAGTACTTC	CASSFSRPTGTQYF
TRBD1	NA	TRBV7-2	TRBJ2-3	TGTGCCAGCAGCTTGGACAGGGGCATATATACGCAGTATTTT	CASSLDRGIYTQYF
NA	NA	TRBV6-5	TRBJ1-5	TGTGCCAGCAAAGAAGGAGGGGAGACGCAGCCCCAGCATTTT	CASKEGGETQPQHF
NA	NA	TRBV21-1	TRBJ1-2	TGTGCCAGCAGCAAAAGGGGGGACAGGGGGCTCGGCGGCTACACCTTC	CASSKRGDRGLGGYTF